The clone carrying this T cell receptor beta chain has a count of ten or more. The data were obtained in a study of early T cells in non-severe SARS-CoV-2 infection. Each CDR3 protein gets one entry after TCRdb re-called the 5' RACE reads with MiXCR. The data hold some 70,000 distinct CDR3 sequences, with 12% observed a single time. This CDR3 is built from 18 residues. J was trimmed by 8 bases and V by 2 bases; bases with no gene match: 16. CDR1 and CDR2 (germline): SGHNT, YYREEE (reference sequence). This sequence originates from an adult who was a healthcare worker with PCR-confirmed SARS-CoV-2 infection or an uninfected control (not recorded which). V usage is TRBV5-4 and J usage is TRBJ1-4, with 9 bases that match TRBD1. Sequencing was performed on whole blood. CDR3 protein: CASSLMFGVGQGNEKLFF. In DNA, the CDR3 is TGTGCCAGCAGCTTAATGTTCGGTGTTGGACAGGGGAACGAAAAACTGTTTTTT. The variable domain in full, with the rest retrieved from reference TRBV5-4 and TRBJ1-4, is ETGVTQSPTHLIKTRGQQVTLRCSSQSGHNTVSWYQQALGQGPQFIFQYYREEENGRGNFPPRFSGLQFPNYSSELNVNALELDDSALYLCASSLMFGVGQGNEKLFFGSGTQLSVL.